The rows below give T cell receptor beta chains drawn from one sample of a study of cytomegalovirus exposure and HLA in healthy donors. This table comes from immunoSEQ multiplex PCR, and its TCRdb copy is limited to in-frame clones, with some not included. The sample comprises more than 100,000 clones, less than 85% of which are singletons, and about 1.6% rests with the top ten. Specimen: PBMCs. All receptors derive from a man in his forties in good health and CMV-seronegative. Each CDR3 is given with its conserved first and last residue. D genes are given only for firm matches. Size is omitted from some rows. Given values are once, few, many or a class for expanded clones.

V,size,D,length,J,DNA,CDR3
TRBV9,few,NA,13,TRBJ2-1,TGTGCCAGCAGCGTAACAGGGTACAATGAGCAGTTCTTC,CASSVTGYNEQFF
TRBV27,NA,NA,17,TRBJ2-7,TGTGCCAGCAGTGGATCCCCCAGGGGCGCAGGGTCCTACGAGCAGTACTTC,CASSGSPRGAGSYEQYF
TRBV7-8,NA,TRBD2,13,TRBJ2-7,TGTGCCAGCAGCTTAGGCGGGAGCTCCGAGCAGTACTTC,CASSLGGSSEQYF
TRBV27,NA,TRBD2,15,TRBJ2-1,TGTGCCAGCAGCCTGATAGCGGGGGAGTACAATGAGCAGTTCTTC,CASSLIAGEYNEQFF
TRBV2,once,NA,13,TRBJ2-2,TGTGCCAGCGCCCCTGAGTGGACCGGGGAGCTGTTTTTT,CASAPEWTGELFF
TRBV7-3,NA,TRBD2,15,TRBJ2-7,TGTGCCAGCAGCTTAATTCCTAGCGGGCCCTACGAGCAGTACTTC,CASSLIPSGPYEQYF
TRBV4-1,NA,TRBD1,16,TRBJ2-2,TGCGCCAGCAGCCACGGGACAGGGGCGAACACCGGGGAGCTGTTTTTT,CASSHGTGANTGELFF
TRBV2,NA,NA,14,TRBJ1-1,TGTGCCAGCAGGAGACATTCTCCGAACACTGAAGCTTTCTTT,CASRRHSPNTEAFF
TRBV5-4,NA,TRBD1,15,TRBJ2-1,TGTGCCAGCAGCCACAGGGACAGATCCTACAATGAGCAGTTCTTC,CASSHRDRSYNEQFF
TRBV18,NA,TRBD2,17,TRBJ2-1,TGTGCCAGCTCACCACCCTCACTAGCGGGGGGGTTGAATGAGCAGTTCTTC,CASSPPSLAGGLNEQFF
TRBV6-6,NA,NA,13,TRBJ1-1,TGTGCCAGCAGTTACGGAGGATCCACTGAAGCTTTCTTT,CASSYGGSTEAFF
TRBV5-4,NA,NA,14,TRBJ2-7,TGTGCCAGCAGCCAACCCACCTCCTCGGACGAGCAGTACTTC,CASSQPTSSDEQYF
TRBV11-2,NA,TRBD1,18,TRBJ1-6,TGTGCCAGCAGCTTAAGCCGACAGGGTGGGACCTATAATTCACCCCTCCACTTT,CASSLSRQGGTYNSPLHF
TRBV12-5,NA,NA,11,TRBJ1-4,TGTGCTAGTGGTGGCGGGGAAAAACTGTTTTTT,CASGGGEKLFF
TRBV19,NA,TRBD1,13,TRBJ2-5,TGTGCCAGTACTCGGGACAGGGGAGAGACCCAGTACTTC,CASTRDRGETQYF
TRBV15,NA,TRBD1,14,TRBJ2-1,TGTGCCACCAGCATGAGACAGGGCTACAATGAGCAGTTCTTC,CATSMRQGYNEQFF
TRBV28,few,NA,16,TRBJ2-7,TGTGCCAGCAGTTACACCGGGTCTCTGACGTACGGGGAGCAGTACTTC,CASSYTGSLTYGEQYF
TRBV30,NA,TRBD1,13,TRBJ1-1,TGTGCCTGGAATAGGGGGCAGGACACTGAAGCTTTCTTT,CAWNRGQDTEAFF
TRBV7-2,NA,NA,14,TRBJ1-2,TGTGCCAGCATCCTCACGGGGGGTGTCTATGGCTACACCTTC,CASILTGGVYGYTF
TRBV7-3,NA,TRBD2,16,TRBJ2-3,TGTGCCAGCAGTTCCGGGCAGCGGGGGGTGAGAGATACGCAGTATTTT,CASSSGQRGVRDTQYF
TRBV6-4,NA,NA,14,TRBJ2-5,TGTGCCAGCAGTGACTCTCCCCGCCGGGAGACCCAGTACTTC,CASSDSPRRETQYF
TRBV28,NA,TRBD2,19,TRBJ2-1,TGTGCCAGCAGCCTATCACAGGGGGGTTCTAGCGGGGGGACTTCCCGGCAGTTCTTC,CASSLSQGGSSGGTSRQFF
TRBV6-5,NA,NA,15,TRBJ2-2,TGTGCCAGCACTCCGGTGCAGGGAAACACCGGGGAGCTGTTTTTT,CASTPVQGNTGELFF
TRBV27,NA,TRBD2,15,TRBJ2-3,TGTGCCAGCAGGGGACTAGCGGGATCCACAGATACGCAGTATTTT,CASRGLAGSTDTQYF
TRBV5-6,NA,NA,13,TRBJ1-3,TGTGCCAGCAGCTTCGGTAATGGAAACACCATATATTTT,CASSFGNGNTIYF
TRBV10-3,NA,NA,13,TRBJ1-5,TGTGCCATCAGTGAGACAGGGCCCCAGCCCCAGCATTTT,CAISETGPQPQHF
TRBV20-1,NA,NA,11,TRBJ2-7,TGCAGTGCTAGTAGGGGATACGAGCAGTACTTC,CSASRGYEQYF